A selection of T cell receptor beta chains follows, all from one sample in a study of blood T cell repertoires in COVID-19. Produced via immunoSEQ multiplex PCR; TCRdb's table is partial and in-frame only. Found here are roughly 70,000 clones, 88% of them singletons; the top ten hold approximately 1.4%. Sequenced: peripheral blood. These receptors all stem from a human donor in a cohort sampled during active COVID-19. Each CDR3 is given without its conserved first and last residue.

j_gene,v_gene,CDR3aa
TRBJ2-1,TRBV7-9,ASGISGLAGNEQF
TRBJ2-3,TRBV11-2,ASSPTGYTDTQY
TRBJ2-1,TRBV6-5,ASGGQNYNEQF
TRBJ2-5,TRBV4-1,ASSQGLAGGWETQY
TRBJ2-1,TRBV6-1,ASSVHFGTDKGGEQF
TRBJ1-6,TRBV2,ASRGRDNPNSPLH
TRBJ2-1,TRBV2,ASSPGQGRREQF
TRBJ2-3,TRBV29-1,SVGRTSTDTQY
TRBJ1-1,TRBV18,ASSPQGSGQGPEAF
TRBJ1-5,TRBV19,ASTRGRGNQPQH
TRBJ1-4,TRBV15,ATSRRTVEKLF
TRBJ1-6,TRBV6-4,ASSEQGVRNSPLH
TRBJ1-6,TRBV6-1,ASSETLRQVNSPLH
TRBJ1-1,TRBV10-3,ATSTGENTEAF
TRBJ2-1,TRBV2,ASRETSGRAYNEQF
TRBJ2-7,TRBV4-2,ASSQGIAGVQY
TRBJ1-1,TRBV12-5,ASGLAGQVPNTEAF
TRBJ2-5,TRBV9,ASSATGTEETQY
TRBJ2-7,TRBV11-2,ASSRQWTYEQY
TRBJ2-1,TRBV19,ASSIGLASDEQF
TRBJ1-1,TRBV28,ASSPIPGTGMGTEAF
TRBJ2-7,TRBV5-1,ASSPSGTGSEQY
TRBJ1-4,TRBV30,AWSDAADSGGEKLF
TRBJ2-2,TRBV5-1,ASSLAPGVAGELF
TRBJ2-2,TRBV29-1,SVEHSTGELF
TRBJ2-1,TRBV11-3,ASSLEAGLGNEQF
TRBJ1-2,TRBV28,ASSPVSGHGYT
TRBJ2-5,TRBV10-2,ATNNGGGQETQY
TRBJ2-2,TRBV7-3,ASATSGSNTGELF
TRBJ1-2,TRBV5-6,ASSLGREYGYT
TRBJ2-2,TRBV19,ASSIGQGRGELF
TRBJ2-1,TRBV4-2,ASSQDGGTSGRYNEQF
TRBJ2-7,TRBV19,ASSNAGTGEYEQY
TRBJ2-1,TRBV5-1,ASSLRGLAGARDNEQF
TRBJ2-2,TRBV30,ACGDRGAGELF
TRBJ1-2,TRBV6-6,ASSTTGVNYGYT
TRBJ2-7,TRBV27,AIVGQKLEEQY
TRBJ1-1,TRBV25-1,ASSANRVDGTEAF
TRBJ2-5,TRBV7-9,AARGLAGQETQY